Below are 2 T cell receptor beta chains sequenced from a single sample in a study of a mutant IDH1 vaccine in newly diagnosed glioma. The antigens these receptors bind are not known. Repertoires were generated with immunoSEQ multiplex PCR, while TCRdb's copy carries only in-frame clones and drops some. This sample has some 80,000 clones, with more than 80% found just once. Documented time point: week 23, last vaccination. In the vaccine, a single dose held 300 ug of the mutant IDH1 20-mer peptide, along with topical imiquimod. The source material was PBMCs, sampled from a glioma patient whose treatment included an IDH1 peptide vaccine. The receptors were gathered from a woman in her 50s with glioma.

This chain joins TRBV19 and TRBJ2-1; TRBD1 is a possible D gene (6 bases). V was clipped by 5 bases and J by 10 bases, with 9 bases between them. The CDR3 is 11 amino acids. Germline CDR1 is LNHDA and CDR2 is SQIVND (reference sequence). As DNA, the CDR3 is TGTGCCAGTAGTGCAGACAGGGAGCAGTTCTTC. Translation gives CASSADREQFF.

The chain has TRBV5-1 and TRBJ2-7; D is undetermined. This CDR3 has 14 residues. The germline V gene has CDR1 SGHRS and CDR2 YFSETQ. Trimming shortened V by 4 bases and J by 3 bases, and 14 bases separated the two germline ends. Written as DNA, the CDR3 is TGCGCCAGCAGCATATCGGACGGCTACTACGAGCAGTACTTC. The encoded protein is CASSISDGYYEQYF.